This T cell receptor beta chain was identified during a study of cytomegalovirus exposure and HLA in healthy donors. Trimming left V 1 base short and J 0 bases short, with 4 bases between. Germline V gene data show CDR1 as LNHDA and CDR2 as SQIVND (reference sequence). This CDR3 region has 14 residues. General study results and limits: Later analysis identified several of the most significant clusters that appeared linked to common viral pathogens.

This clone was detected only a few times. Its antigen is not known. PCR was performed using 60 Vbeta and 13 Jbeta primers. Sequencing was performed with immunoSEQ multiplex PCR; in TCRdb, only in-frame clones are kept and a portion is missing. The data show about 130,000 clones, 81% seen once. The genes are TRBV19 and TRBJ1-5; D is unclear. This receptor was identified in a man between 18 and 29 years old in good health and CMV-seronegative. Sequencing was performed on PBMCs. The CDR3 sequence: CASSIGPSNQPQHF. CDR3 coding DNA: TGTGCCAGTAGTATAGGGCCTAGCAATCAGCCCCAGCATTTT.